The TCR beta chain described here comes from a study of blood T cell repertoires in COVID-19. Between the trimmed V and J ends, which lost 5 bases and 0 bases, there was a span of 18 bases. Looked up from germline, CDR1 is SGHRS and CDR2 is YFSETQ. This CDR3 region has 17 residues. How the authors handled the data: The assay estimated nucleated cells by amplifying reference gene primers. Generated by immunoSEQ multiplex PCR, the TCRdb table keeps only in-frame clones and is missing some. The V and J calls and clone size were taken over from that table, and D and trimming were inferred from the DNA. The sample includes about 250,000 clones, around 90% of them seen just once.

Sequencing was carried out using peripheral blood. The V call is TRBV5-1, the J call TRBJ1-3; D remains ambiguous. This clonotype was sampled from a man aged 25 to 40 with COVID-19, enrolled during active disease. CDR3 coding DNA: TGCGCCAGCAGTCCTAACGCAAGGCGACTCTCTGGAAACACCATATATTTT. Amino acid sequence: CASSPNARRLSGNTIYF.